Listed below are T cell receptor beta chains from one sample, sequenced in a study of T-cell reconstitution after alpha-beta-depleted transplantation in children. TCRdb called the PCR reads again in MiXCR, with one record for every CDR3 protein. This table holds a few hundred thousand distinct CDR3 sequences, about 8.8% found once. This specimen was PBMCs from the stem cell graft donor, taken from the stem cell graft. The receptors here all came from a human donor who donated a stem cell graft to a child with SCID. Each CDR3 is given with its conserved first and last residue. Each record gives: D gene, J gene, V gene, clone size, CDR3 protein, CDR3 DNA. A D gene is named only where the DNA matches it firmly. Part of the rows lack a size; the others show once, few, many or a class for expanded clones.

NA,TRBJ2-1,TRBV12-3/TRBV12-4,many,CASSLSGRLSYNEQFF,TGTGCCAGCAGTTTATCTGGCAGGCTCTCCTACAATGAGCAGTTCTTC
NA,TRBJ1-6,TRBV6-6,many,CASRQWDNSPLHF,TGTGCCAGTAGGCAGTGGGATAATTCACCCCTCCACTTT
NA,TRBJ2-3,TRBV5-1,few,CASSLDLPRATDTQYF,TGCGCCAGCAGCTTGGACCTCCCCCGGGCTACAGATACGCAGTATTTT
NA,TRBJ2-7,TRBV20-1,many,CSAKRGGWYEQYF,TGCAGTGCTAAGAGAGGGGGTTGGTACGAGCAGTACTTC
TRBD1,TRBJ2-7,TRBV19,many,CASSLPGTGVYEQYF,TGTGCCAGTAGTCTACCAGGGACAGGAGTCTACGAGCAGTACTTC
NA,TRBJ1-2,TRBV2,NA,CASSPLARQTGGYTF,TGTGCCAGCAGTCCCTTAGCCCGACAGACGGGTGGCTACACCTTC
TRBD1,TRBJ2-3,TRBV29-1,many,CSVRGRGLSTDTQYF,TGCAGCGTCAGGGGAAGGGGGCTCAGCACAGATACGCAGTATTTT
NA,TRBJ1-6,TRBV12-3/TRBV12-4,many,CASSLDAKNNSPLHF,TGTGCCAGCAGTCTCGACGCAAAAAATAATTCACCCCTCCACTTT
NA,TRBJ2-4,TRBV5-1,many,CASYDRLENIQYF,TGCGCCAGCTATGACAGGCTAGAAAACATTCAGTACTTC
NA,TRBJ2-7,TRBV7-6,many,CASSPGMLLYEQYF,TGTGCCAGCAGCCCAGGGATGCTTCTCTACGAGCAGTACTTC
TRBD2,TRBJ2-3,TRBV20-1,many,CSASPSLADYEGGTDTQYF,TGCAGTGCTAGCCCCTCACTAGCGGATTACGAGGGGGGTACAGATACGCAGTATTTT
NA,TRBJ1-2,TRBV20-1,many,CSAVTVSGYTF,TGCAGTGCTGTGACGGTATCTGGCTACACCTTC
TRBD1,TRBJ2-2,TRBV20-1,many,CSAIDRTTGGHGELFF,TGCAGTGCTATAGACCGCACAACAGGGGGTCACGGGGAGCTGTTTTTT
NA,TRBJ2-5,TRBV20-1,many,CSARAVGETQYF,TGCAGTGCTAGGGCTGTAGGAGAGACCCAGTACTTC
TRBD1,TRBJ2-2,TRBV12-3/TRBV12-4,many,CASSSSRQGAAGELF,TGTGCCAGCAGCTCGTCCCGACAGGGGGCAGCCGGGGAGCTGTTT
NA,TRBJ2-5,TRBV20-1,many,CSAGRWETQYF,TGCAGTGCTGGGCGGTGGGAGACCCAGTACTTC
NA,TRBJ1-2,TRBV12-3/TRBV12-4,NA,CASSQEGSSYGYTF,TGTGCCAGCAGTCAGGAGGGATCATCCTATGGCTACACCTTC
NA,TRBJ1-1,TRBV11-2,NA,CASSLGPSGGAFF,TGTGCCAGCAGCTTAGGCCCCTCGGGAGGAGCTTTCTTT
NA,TRBJ1-4,TRBV18,many,CASSPRMEQPNRHNEKLFF,TGTGCCAGCTCACCCCGTATGGAGCAGCCTAACAGGCATAATGAAAAACTGTTTTTT
TRBD1,TRBJ1-2,TRBV6-5,many,CASSWDRGRSNGYTF,TGTGCCAGCAGCTGGGACAGGGGGCGCAGTAATGGCTACACCTTC
NA,TRBJ2-3,TRBV2,many,CASSVSGSTDTQYF,TGTGCCAGCAGTGTATCCGGGTCTACAGATACGCAGTATTTT
TRBD1,TRBJ1-1,TRBV2,many,CASGSQGANTEAFF,TGTGCCAGCGGATCACAGGGGGCCAACACTGAAGCTTTCTTT
TRBD1,TRBJ2-4,TRBV5-1,many,CASSLRGHHPTPPKNIQYF,TGCGCCAGCAGCTTGAGGGGGCACCACCCGACCCCCCCCAAAAACATTCAGTACTTC
NA,TRBJ2-1,TRBV9,many,CASSPGGDEQFF,TGTGCCAGCAGCCCTGGGGGCGATGAGCAGTTCTTC
NA,TRBJ2-7,TRBV5-5,many,CASSLAGTTSYEQYF,TGTGCCAGCAGCTTGGCCGGGACAACATCCTACGAGCAGTACTTC
NA,TRBJ2-3,TRBV12-3/TRBV12-4,NA,CASRDGRGADTQYF,TGTGCCAGCAGGGACGGACGGGGAGCAGATACGCAGTATTTT
TRBD1,TRBJ1-1,TRBV25-1,many,CASSDPKTGSEAFF,TGTGCCAGCAGTGATCCCAAGACAGGGTCTGAAGCTTTCTTT
TRBD1,TRBJ2-7,TRBV9,many,CASSKGQGYEQYF,TGTGCCAGCAGCAAGGGACAGGGGTACGAGCAGTACTTC
NA,TRBJ1-1,TRBV7-2,many,CASSLVWGTDTEAFF,TGTGCCAGCAGCTTAGTTTGGGGCACGGACACTGAAGCTTTCTTT
TRBD2,TRBJ2-3,TRBV5-5,few,CASSFGGRTQYF,TGTGCCAGCAGCTTCGGGGGGAGGACGCAGTATTTT
TRBD1,TRBJ1-2,TRBV7-2,many,CASSLFRTGGSSGYTF,TGTGCCAGCAGCTTATTTCGGACAGGGGGTTCAAGTGGCTACACCTTC
TRBD2,TRBJ2-3,TRBV20-1,many,CSASPAGSTDTQYF,TGCAGTGCTAGTCCAGCGGGAAGCACAGATACGCAGTATTTT
TRBD2,TRBJ2-7,TRBV6-5,NA,CASSYTRGAGAEQYF,TGTGCCAGCAGTTACACCCGTGGAGCGGGGGCCGAGCAGTACTTC
TRBD2,TRBJ2-3,TRBV20-1,many,CSARGAGGPVFSDTQYF,TGCAGTGCTCGGGGGGCGGGGGGGCCTGTGTTCTCAGATACGCAGTATTTT
NA,TRBJ1-2,TRBV20-1,many,CSVLGEGGASGYTF,TGCAGTGTGCTCGGCGAGGGGGGCGCTAGTGGCTACACCTTC
TRBD1,TRBJ2-2,TRBV5-1,many,CASSFAPGQGIAGELFF,TGCGCCAGCAGCTTTGCCCCGGGACAGGGGATCGCCGGGGAGCTGTTTTTT
NA,TRBJ2-7,TRBV20-1,many,CSARSSGVEQYF,TGCAGTGCTAGATCATCAGGGGTCGAGCAGTACTTC
TRBD1,TRBJ1-1,TRBV29-1,many,CSVLAGRGRSEAFF,TGCAGCGTCCTGGCGGGCAGGGGGAGGTCTGAAGCTTTCTTT
TRBD1,TRBJ2-4,TRBV28,few,CASSSAGDRSMHF,TGTGCCAGCAGTTCCGCCGGGGACAGGTCCATGCACTTC
NA,TRBJ2-4,TRBV5-1,many,CASSLEGVKNIQYF,TGCGCCAGCAGCTTGGAAGGGGTCAAAAACATTCAGTACTTC
TRBD1,TRBJ1-1,TRBV12-3/TRBV12-4,many,CASTLGQGNTEAFF,TGTGCCAGCACCCTGGGACAGGGGAACACTGAAGCTTTCTTT
NA,TRBJ2-5,TRBV2,many,CASSETGQHQETQYF,TGTGCCAGCAGTGAAACCGGACAGCACCAAGAGACCCAGTACTTC
NA,TRBJ1-5,TRBV20-1,many,CSARSSGLPNQPQHF,TGCAGTGCTAGATCCTCGGGCCTTCCGAATCAGCCCCAGCATTTT
NA,TRBJ1-4,TRBV6-1,many,CASSEAWAYEKLFF,TGTGCCAGCAGTGAAGCGTGGGCTTATGAAAAACTGTTTTTT
NA,TRBJ2-7,TRBV7-3,once,CASSPTVASNEQYF,TGTGCCAGCAGTCCTACCGTTGCTAGCAACGAGCAGTACTTC
NA,TRBJ2-3,TRBV7-9,many,CASSLDRRGDTDTQYF,TGTGCCAGCAGCTTAGATCGCCGGGGCGACACAGATACGCAGTATTTT
TRBD1,TRBJ1-5,TRBV3-1,many,CASSQTTGTTSNQPQHF,TGTGCCAGCAGCCAAACGACAGGGACAACTAGCAATCAGCCCCAGCATTTT
NA,TRBJ2-3,TRBV7-9,many,CASSLIRAVTDTQYF,TGTGCCAGCAGCTTAATTCGCGCGGTCACAGATACGCAGTATTTT
NA,TRBJ1-5,TRBV20-1,many,CSARDPGQPNQPQHF,TGCAGTGCTAGAGACCCTGGACAGCCCAATCAGCCCCAGCATTTT
TRBD2,TRBJ2-1,TRBV5-1,many,CASSLPLAGGLRDEQFF,TGCGCCAGCAGCTTGCCACTAGCGGGGGGGCTTAGGGATGAGCAGTTCTTC
NA,TRBJ2-1,TRBV18,many,CASCGGIQGSEQFF,TGTGCCAGCTGCGGAGGCATACAGGGCAGTGAGCAGTTCTTC
NA,TRBJ1-1,TRBV19,many,CASSIGPTTGNTEAFF,TGTGCCAGTAGTATAGGACCAACGACAGGGAACACTGAAGCTTTCTTT
TRBD1,TRBJ1-2,TRBV27,many,CASSFRDRAGGYTF,TGTGCCAGCAGTTTTAGGGACAGGGCAGGCGGCTACACCTTC